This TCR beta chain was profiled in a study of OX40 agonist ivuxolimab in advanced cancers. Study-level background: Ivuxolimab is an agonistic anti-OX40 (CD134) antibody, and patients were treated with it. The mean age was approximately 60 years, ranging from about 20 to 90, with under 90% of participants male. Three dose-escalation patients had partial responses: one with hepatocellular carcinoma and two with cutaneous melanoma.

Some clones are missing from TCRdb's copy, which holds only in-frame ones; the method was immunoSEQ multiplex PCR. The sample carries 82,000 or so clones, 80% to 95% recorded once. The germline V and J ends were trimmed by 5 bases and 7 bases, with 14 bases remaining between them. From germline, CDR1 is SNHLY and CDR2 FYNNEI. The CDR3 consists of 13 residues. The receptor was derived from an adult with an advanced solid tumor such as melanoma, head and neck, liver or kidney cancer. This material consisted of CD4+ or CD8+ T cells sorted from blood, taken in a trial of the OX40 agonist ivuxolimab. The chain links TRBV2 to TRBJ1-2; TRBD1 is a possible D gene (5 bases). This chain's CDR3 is CASSPSGEFGYTF. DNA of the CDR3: TGTGCCAGCAGTCCCTCGGGGGAGTTTGGCTACACCTTC.